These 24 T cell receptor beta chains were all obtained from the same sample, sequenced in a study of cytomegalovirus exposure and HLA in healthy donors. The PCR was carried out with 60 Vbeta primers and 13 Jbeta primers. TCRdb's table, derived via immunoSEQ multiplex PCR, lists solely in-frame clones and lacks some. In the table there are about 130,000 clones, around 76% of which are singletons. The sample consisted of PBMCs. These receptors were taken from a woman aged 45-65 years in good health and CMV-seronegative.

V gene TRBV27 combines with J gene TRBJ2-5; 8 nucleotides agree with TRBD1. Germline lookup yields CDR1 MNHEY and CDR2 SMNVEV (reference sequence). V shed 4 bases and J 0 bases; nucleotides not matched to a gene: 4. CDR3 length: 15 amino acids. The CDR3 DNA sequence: TGTGCCAGCAGTTGGGGGACAGGACACCAAGAGACCCAGTACTTC. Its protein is CASSWGTGHQETQYF.

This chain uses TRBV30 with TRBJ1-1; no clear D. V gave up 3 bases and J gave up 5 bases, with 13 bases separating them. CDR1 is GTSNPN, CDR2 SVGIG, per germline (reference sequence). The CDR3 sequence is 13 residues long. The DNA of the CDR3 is TGTGCCTGGAGCAGCTTACTAAGGACTGAAGCTTTCTTT. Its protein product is CAWSSLLRTEAFF.

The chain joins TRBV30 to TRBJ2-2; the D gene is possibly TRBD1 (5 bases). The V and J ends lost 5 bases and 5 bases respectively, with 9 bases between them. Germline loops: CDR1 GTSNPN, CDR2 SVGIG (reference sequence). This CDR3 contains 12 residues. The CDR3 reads CAWARETGELFF. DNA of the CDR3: TGTGCCTGGGCCAGGGAAACCGGGGAGCTGTTTTTT. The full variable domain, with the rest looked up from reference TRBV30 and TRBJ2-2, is SQTIHQWPATLVQPVGSPLSLECTVEGTSNPNLYWYRQAAGRGLQLLFYSVGIGQISSEVPQNLSASRPQDRQFILSSKKLLLSDSGFYLCAWARETGELFFGEGSRLTVL.

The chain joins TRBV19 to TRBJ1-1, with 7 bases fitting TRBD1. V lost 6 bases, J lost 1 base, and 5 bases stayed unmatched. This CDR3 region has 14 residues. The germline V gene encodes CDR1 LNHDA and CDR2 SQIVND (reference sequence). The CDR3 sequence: CASRRDSQNTEAFF. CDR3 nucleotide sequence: TGTGCCAGTAGGCGGGACAGTCAGAACACTGAAGCTTTCTTT.

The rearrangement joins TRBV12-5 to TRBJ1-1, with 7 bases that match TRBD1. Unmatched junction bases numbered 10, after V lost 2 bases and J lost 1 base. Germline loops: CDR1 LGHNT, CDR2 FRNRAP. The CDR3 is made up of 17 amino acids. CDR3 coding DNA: TGTGCTAGTGGTTTGATAGAACCTCAGGGGGGGAACACTGAAGCTTTCTTT. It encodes CASGLIEPQGGNTEAFF.

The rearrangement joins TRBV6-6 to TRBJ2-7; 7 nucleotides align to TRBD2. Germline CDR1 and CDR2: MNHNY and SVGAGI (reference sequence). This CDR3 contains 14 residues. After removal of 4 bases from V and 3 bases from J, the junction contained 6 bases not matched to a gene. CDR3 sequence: CASSFGTNLYEQYV. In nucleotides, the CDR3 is TGTGCCAGCAGTTTTGGGACTAACCTCTACGAGCAGTACGTC.

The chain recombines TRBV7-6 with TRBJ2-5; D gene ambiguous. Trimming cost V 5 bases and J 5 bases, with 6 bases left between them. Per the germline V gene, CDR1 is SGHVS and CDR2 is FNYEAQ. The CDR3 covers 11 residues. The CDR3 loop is CASSPLETQYF. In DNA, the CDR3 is TGTGCCAGCAGCCCCCTTGAGACCCAGTACTTC.

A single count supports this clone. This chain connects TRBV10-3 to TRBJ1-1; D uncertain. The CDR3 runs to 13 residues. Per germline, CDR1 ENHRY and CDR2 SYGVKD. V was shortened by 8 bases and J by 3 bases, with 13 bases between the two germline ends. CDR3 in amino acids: CAIAANGYTEAFF. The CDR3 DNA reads TGTGCCATCGCGGCTAACGGATACACTGAAGCTTTCTTT.

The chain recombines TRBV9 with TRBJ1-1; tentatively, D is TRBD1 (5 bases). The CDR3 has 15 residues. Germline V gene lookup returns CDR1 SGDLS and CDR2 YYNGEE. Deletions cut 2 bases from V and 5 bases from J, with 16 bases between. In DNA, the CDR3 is TGTGCCAGCAGCGTCGGGCGGAGACGGGGGACTGAAGCTTTCTTT. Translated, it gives CASSVGRRRGTEAFF.

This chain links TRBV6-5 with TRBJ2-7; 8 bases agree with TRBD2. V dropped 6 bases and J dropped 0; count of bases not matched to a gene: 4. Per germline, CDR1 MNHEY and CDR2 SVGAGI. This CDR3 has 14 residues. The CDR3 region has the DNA TGTGCCAGCAGCCGGACTAGCAGCTCCTACGAGCAGTACGTC. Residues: CASSRTSSSYEQYV.

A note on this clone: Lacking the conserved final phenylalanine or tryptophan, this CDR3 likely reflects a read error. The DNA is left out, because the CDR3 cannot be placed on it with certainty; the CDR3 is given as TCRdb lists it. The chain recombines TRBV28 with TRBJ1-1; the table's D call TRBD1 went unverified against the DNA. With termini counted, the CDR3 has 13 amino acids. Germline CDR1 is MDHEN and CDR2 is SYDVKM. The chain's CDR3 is CASSFDRGRWVPS.

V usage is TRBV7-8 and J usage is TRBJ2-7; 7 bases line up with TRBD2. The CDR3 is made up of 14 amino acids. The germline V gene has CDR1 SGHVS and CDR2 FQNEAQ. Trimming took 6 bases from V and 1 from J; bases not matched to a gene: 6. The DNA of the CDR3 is TGTGCCAGCAGAGAGGGGACTACGTCCTACGAGCAGTACGTC. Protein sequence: CASREGTTSYEQYV.

The CDR3: CASSPTPGQGVTNTGELFF. In nucleotides, the CDR3 is TGTGCCAGCAGCCCGACCCCGGGACAGGGGGTAACGAACACCGGGGAGCTGTTTTTT. The chain employs TRBV7-9 and TRBJ2-2; the match to TRBD1 covers 11 bases. The CDR3 spans 19 residues. Germline trimming cut 5 bases from V and 0 bases from J; bases unmatched to any gene: 11. Germline CDR1 and CDR2: SEHNR and FQNEAQ (reference sequence).

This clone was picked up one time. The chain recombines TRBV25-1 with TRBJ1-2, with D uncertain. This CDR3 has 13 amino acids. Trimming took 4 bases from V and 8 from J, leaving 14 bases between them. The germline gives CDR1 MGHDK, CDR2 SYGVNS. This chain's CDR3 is CASSVGGSSGYTF. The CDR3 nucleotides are TGTGCCAGCAGTGTGGGCGGGAGTTCGGGCTACACCTTC.

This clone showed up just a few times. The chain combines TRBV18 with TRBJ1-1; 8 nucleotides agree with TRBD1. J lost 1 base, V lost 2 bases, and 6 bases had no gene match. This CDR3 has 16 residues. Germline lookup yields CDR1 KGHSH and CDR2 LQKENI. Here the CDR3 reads CASSPDRGRGNTEAFF. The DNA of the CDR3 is TGTGCCAGCTCACCAGACAGGGGACGTGGGAACACTGAAGCTTTCTTT.

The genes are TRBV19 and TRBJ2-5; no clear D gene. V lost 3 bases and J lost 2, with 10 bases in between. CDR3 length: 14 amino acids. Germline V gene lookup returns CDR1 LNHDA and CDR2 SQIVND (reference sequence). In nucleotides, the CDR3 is TGTGCCAGTAGTATTTACGCGATGCAAGAGACCCAGTACTTC. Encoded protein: CASSIYAMQETQYF.

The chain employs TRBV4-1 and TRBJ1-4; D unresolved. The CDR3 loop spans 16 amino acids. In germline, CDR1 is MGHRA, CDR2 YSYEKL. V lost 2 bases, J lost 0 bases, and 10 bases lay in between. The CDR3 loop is CASSQTVASTNEKLFF. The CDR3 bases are TGCGCCAGCAGCCAAACAGTGGCGTCAACTAATGAAAAACTGTTTTTT.

The CDR3 loop is CASSYYGQGYNEQFF. The CDR3 coding sequence is TGTGCCAGCAGTTACTATGGACAGGGATACAATGAGCAGTTCTTC. This chain connects TRBV6-5 to TRBJ2-1, with 8 bases lining up with TRBD1. With 1 base clipped from V and 4 bases from J, the junction kept 3 bases outside the gene matches. This CDR3 spans 15 amino acids. CDR1 and CDR2 from the germline V gene are MNHEY and SVGAGI.

CDR3 nucleotides: TGTGCCAGCAGTTCAATACTACGGGAGCAGTTCTTC. This translates into CASSSILREQFF. This chain links TRBV27 with TRBJ2-1, with D hard to call. Between the trimmed V and J ends, which lost 4 bases and 10 bases, there was a span of 11 bases. The CDR3 extends over 12 amino acids. Germline CDR1 reads MNHEY; CDR2 reads SMNVEV (reference sequence).

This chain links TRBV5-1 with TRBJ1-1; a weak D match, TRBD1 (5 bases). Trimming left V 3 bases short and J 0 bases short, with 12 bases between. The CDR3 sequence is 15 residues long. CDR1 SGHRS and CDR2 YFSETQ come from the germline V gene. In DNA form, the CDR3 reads TGCGCCAGCAGCTCATCCGGGACTCTGAACACTGAAGCTTTCTTT. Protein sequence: CASSSSGTLNTEAFF.

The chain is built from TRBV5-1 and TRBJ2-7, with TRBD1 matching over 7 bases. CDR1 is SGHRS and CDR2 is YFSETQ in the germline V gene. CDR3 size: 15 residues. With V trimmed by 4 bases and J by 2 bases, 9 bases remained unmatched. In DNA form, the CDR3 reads TGCGCCAGCAGCCGCGAAGGGACAGCACCCTACGAGCAGTACTTC. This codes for CASSREGTAPYEQYF.

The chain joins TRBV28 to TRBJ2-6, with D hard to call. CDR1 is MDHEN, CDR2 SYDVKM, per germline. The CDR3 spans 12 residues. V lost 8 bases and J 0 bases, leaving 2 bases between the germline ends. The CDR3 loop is CASLSGANVLTF. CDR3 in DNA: TGTGCCAGCCTCTCTGGGGCCAACGTCCTGACTTTC.

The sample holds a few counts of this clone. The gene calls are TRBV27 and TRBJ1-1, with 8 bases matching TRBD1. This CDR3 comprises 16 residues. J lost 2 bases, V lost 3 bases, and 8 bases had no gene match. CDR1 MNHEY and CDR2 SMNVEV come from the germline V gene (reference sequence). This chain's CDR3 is CASSFSRTGPNTEAFF. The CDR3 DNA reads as TGTGCCAGCAGTTTTTCCCGGACAGGGCCAAACACTGAAGCTTTCTTT.

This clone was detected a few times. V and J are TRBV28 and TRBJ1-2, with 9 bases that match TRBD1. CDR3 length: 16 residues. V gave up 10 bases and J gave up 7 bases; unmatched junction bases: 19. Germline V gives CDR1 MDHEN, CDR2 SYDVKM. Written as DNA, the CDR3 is TGTGCCACTCTCGTGAAACAGGGGGCGCATTCGGGTGGCTACACCTTC. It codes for CATLVKQGAHSGGYTF.